This entry concerns a single TCR beta chain. Antigen specificity is unknown. TCRdb ran MiXCR on the 5' RACE reads and lists one entry per CDR3 protein. The data show under 800,000 distinct CDR3 sequences, 21% seen once. The data originate from a study of identical twins. Points from the study as a whole: Compared with unrelated sharing, twin-shared out-of-frame alpha sequences had more low-probability sequences.

Germline CDR1 is ENHRY and CDR2 is SYGVKD. Trimming pared 3 bases from V and 1 base from J, leaving 15 bases between. The CDR3 consists of 16 residues. This same sample was also part of a study on T cells expressing NK-cell markers. That source adds: The contribution of dominant NKG2C+ clonotypes to CD8+ T cells in about six donors was about 1.0-7.0%. Among several donors, these clonotypes also ranked first in the CD3+CD56-NKG2C+ fraction. Unclear, still, was the HCMV specificity of the expanded NKG2C+ T cell clones.

The sequenced material came from PBMCs. The chain joins TRBV10-3 to TRBJ1-1, with D unresolved. This TCR was recovered from a woman younger than 30 in good health. The CDR3 bases are TGTGCCATCAGTGACACGCCCGGGCCCGGGAACACTGAAGCTTTCTTT. As protein: CAISDTPGPGNTEAFF.